Shown below are 10 T cell receptor beta chains from a single sample sequenced in a study of cytomegalovirus exposure and HLA in healthy donors. Amplification used 60 Vbeta primers and 13 Jbeta primers. The repertoire was sequenced with immunoSEQ multiplex PCR; TCRdb's copy has only in-frame clones and lacks some. Found here are about 100,000 clones, 75% of them singletons; the top ten hold about 14%. The sequenced sample consisted of PBMCs. The receptors were sampled from a male donor in good health and CMV-seropositive.

The chain combines TRBV28 with TRBJ2-1; TRBD1 agrees at 10 bases. CDR3 length: 15 residues. Germline-derived CDR1 and CDR2 are MDHEN and SYDVKM. Unmatched junction bases numbered 8, after V lost 6 bases and J lost 6 bases. CDR3 DNA sequence: TGTGCCAGCAGGTTGGACAGGGGGAATATCAATGAGCAGTTCTTC. Its translation is CASRLDRGNINEQFF. The complete variable domain, with remaining parts taken from reference TRBV28 and TRBJ2-1, reads DVKVTQSSRYLVKRTGEKVFLECVQDMDHENMFWYRQDPGLGLRLIYFSYDVKMKEKGDIPEGYSVSREKKERFSLILESASTNQTSMYLCASRLDRGNINEQFFGPGTRLTVL.

The chain is built from TRBV4-3 and TRBJ1-6, with 9 bases that match TRBD1. The CDR3 loop spans 15 amino acids. Germline CDR1 is LGHNA and CDR2 is YSLEER. With 1 base clipped from V and 9 bases from J, the junction kept 4 bases outside the gene matches. The CDR3 nucleotides are TGCGCCAGCAGCCAAGGGACAGGGGTGCTTTCACCCCTCCACTTT. Translated: CASSQGTGVLSPLHF.

The gene calls are TRBV28 and TRBJ1-4; 10 nucleotides line up with TRBD1. The CDR3 is 15 residues long. The germline gives CDR1 MDHEN, CDR2 SYDVKM. Trimming at V came to 5 bases and at J to 5 bases, leaving 5 bases not matched to a gene. The CDR3 loop is CASSPDRGFNEKLFF. The CDR3 nucleotides read TGTGCCAGCAGTCCGGACAGGGGGTTCAATGAAAAACTGTTTTTT.

The V and J genes are TRBV5-6 and TRBJ1-6, with 9 nucleotides matching TRBD1. With 4 bases clipped from V and 3 bases from J, the junction kept 5 bases outside the gene matches. Germline lookup yields CDR1 SGHDT and CDR2 YYEEEE. The CDR3 is made up of 16 amino acids. The CDR3 reads CASSLQGANYNSPLHF. The CDR3 DNA reads TGTGCCAGCAGCCTACAGGGGGCAAACTATAATTCACCCCTCCACTTT.

V usage is TRBV2 and J usage is TRBJ2-7; 10 nucleotides line up with TRBD2. With 8 bases clipped from V and 3 bases from J, the junction kept 10 bases outside the gene matches. From germline, CDR1 is SNHLY and CDR2 FYNNEI. The CDR3 length is 15 residues. The CDR3 region has the DNA TGTGCCAGCTCCCGGGCCATAGCGGGGGGCTACGAGCAGTACTTC. Protein sequence: CASSRAIAGGYEQYF.

V is TRBV7-2 and J is TRBJ1-1; TRBD1 matches at 9 bases. This CDR3 spans 12 amino acids. The germline gives CDR1 SGHTA, CDR2 FQGNSA. V was clipped by 10 bases and J by 11 bases; unmatched bases: 11. CDR3 in amino acids: CANSRTGGRAFF. In DNA form, the CDR3 reads TGTGCCAATTCCCGAACAGGGGGCCGGGCTTTCTTT.

CDR3 bases: TGTGCCAGTAGTGCCGGACAGGGGGGGACTGAAGCTTTCTTT. Encoded protein: CASSAGQGGTEAFF. The chain recombines TRBV19 with TRBJ1-1, with 10 positions matching TRBD1. In germline, CDR1 is LNHDA, CDR2 SQIVND (reference sequence). The CDR3 contains 14 residues. V lost 5 bases and J lost 5; bases outside the gene matches: 5.

With regard to this clone: This specimen includes other DNA sequences encoding the same CDR3. The rearrangement joins TRBV27 to TRBJ2-1, with a tentative D call TRBD2 (6 bases). The germline gives CDR1 MNHEY, CDR2 SMNVEV (reference sequence). The V end was cut by 5 bases, the J end by 10 bases, with 12 bases between. The CDR3 loop spans 12 amino acids. The CDR3 sequence: CASSLGGREQFF. In DNA form, the CDR3 reads TGTGCCAGCAGTCTCGGAGGGCGGGAGCAGTTCTTC.

The V and J genes are TRBV2 and TRBJ2-7; 7 bases map to TRBD2. The junction had 12 bases not matched to a gene; V was cut back by 9 bases and J by 4 bases. The germline V gene has CDR1 SNHLY and CDR2 FYNNEI. The CDR3 runs to 14 residues. For the CDR3, the DNA is TGTGCCAGTTTACATGCCCCGGGGGGATACGAGCAGTACTTC. Its protein product is CASLHAPGGYEQYF. The full variable domain, completed using reference TRBV2 and TRBJ2-7, is EPEVTQTPSHQVTQMGQEVILRCVPISNHLYFYWYRQILGQKVEFLVSFYNNEISEKSEIFDDQFSVERPDGSNFTLKIRSTKLEDSAMYFCASLHAPGGYEQYFGPGTRLTVT.

This clone appeared a few times. V gene TRBV29-1 combines with J gene TRBJ1-2; unclear D gene. Trimming took off 5 bases at V and 4 bases at J, with 8 bases between the two ends. This CDR3 region has 11 residues. Germline CDR1 and CDR2: SQVTM and ANQGSEA. CDR3 sequence reads: CSVITRYGYTF. In DNA form, the CDR3 reads TGCAGCGTTATAACACGCTATGGCTACACCTTC.